This T cell receptor (beta chain) was recorded in a study of cytomegalovirus exposure and HLA in healthy donors. Study-wide results and limits: Later, an analysis found that TCR clusters from the first cohort tended to co-occur in the 120 or so validation repertoires.

The table came from immunoSEQ multiplex PCR; TCRdb's copy has only in-frame clones and leaves some out. Of 330,000 or so clones in the sample, roughly 85% were seen once. A note on this clone: Its antigen is as yet unknown.

CDR1 is LNHDA and CDR2 is SQIVND in the germline V gene (reference sequence). The V gene end was trimmed by 2 bases and the J gene end by 5 bases; junction bases not matched to a gene: 8. The CDR3 sequence is 15 residues long. The origin of this receptor is a woman younger than 35 in good health and CMV-seronegative. The V gene is TRBV19, the J gene TRBJ2-7; 8 positions match TRBD2. The sample was PBMCs. CDR3 in DNA: TGTGCCAGTAGTATAACCCTAGCGGGCAGGGACGAGCAGTACTTC. Its protein is CASSITLAGRDEQYF. Full variable domain (missing parts from reference TRBV19 and TRBJ2-7): DGGITQSPKYLFRKEGQNVTLSCEQNLNHDAMYWYRQDPGQGLRLIYYSQIVNDFQKGDIAEGYSVSREKKESFPLTVTSAQKNPTAFYLCASSITLAGRDEQYFGPGTRLTVT.